Listed below are T cell receptor beta chains from one sample, sequenced in a study of CD8+CD57+ T cells in acquired aplastic anemia. One entry per CDR3 protein, called by TCRdb with MiXCR from the reads. The repertoire holds over 250,000 distinct CDR3 sequences, 45% to 65% seen once, with approximately 1.3% in the top ten. Sequenced sample: sorted CD4+, CD8+, or CD8+CD57+ T cells (not recorded which) from PBMCs. These receptors were obtained from a human donor with aplastic anemia. The CDR3 runs from the conserved cysteine through the conserved F or W. Fields, in order: clone size, V gene, J gene, D gene, CDR3 protein, CDR3 DNA. The D gene is left open where the match is weak. Where a row states a size, it is once, few, many or the class of an expanded clone; other rows omit it.

clone size: .; V gene: TRBV20-1; J gene: TRBJ2-1; D gene: .; CDR3 protein: CSASGEKGYNEQFF; CDR3 DNA: TGCAGTGCTAGTGGGGAAAAGGGGTACAATGAGCAGTTCTTC
clone size: once; V gene: TRBV6-4; J gene: TRBJ2-2; D gene: .; CDR3 protein: CASSADDTGELFF; CDR3 DNA: TGTGCCAGCAGTGCGGACGACACCGGGGAGCTGTTTTTT
clone size: .; V gene: TRBV2; J gene: TRBJ1-6; D gene: .; CDR3 protein: CASRHRGLNSPLHF; CDR3 DNA: TGTGCCAGCAGACACCGGGGCCTTAATTCACCCCTCCACTTT
clone size: few; V gene: TRBV20-1; J gene: TRBJ1-2; D gene: TRBD1; CDR3 protein: CSAHDRDNYGYTF; CDR3 DNA: TGCAGTGCCCATGACAGGGATAACTATGGCTACACCTTC
clone size: .; V gene: TRBV7-8; J gene: TRBJ2-7; D gene: .; CDR3 protein: CASSLDAGSSYEQYF; CDR3 DNA: TGTGCCAGCAGCTTAGATGCGGGGAGCTCCTACGAGCAGTACTTC
clone size: .; V gene: TRBV20-1; J gene: TRBJ2-5; D gene: TRBD2; CDR3 protein: CSARQAGGPRTQYF; CDR3 DNA: TGCAGTGCTAGACAGGCGGGGGGGCCTCGGACCCAGTACTTC
clone size: .; V gene: TRBV10-3; J gene: TRBJ1-1; D gene: .; CDR3 protein: CAVSGLGTEAFF; CDR3 DNA: TGTGCCGTCAGTGGGCTGGGGACTGAAGCTTTCTTT
clone size: once; V gene: TRBV29-1; J gene: TRBJ2-7; D gene: .; CDR3 protein: CSVSVGYEQYF; CDR3 DNA: TGCAGCGTTAGTGTCGGCTACGAGCAGTACTTC
clone size: .; V gene: TRBV10-2; J gene: TRBJ1-2; D gene: .; CDR3 protein: CASSRQAPSNYGYTF; CDR3 DNA: TGCGCCAGCAGTCGGCAGGCCCCCTCTAACTATGGCTACACCTTC
clone size: few; V gene: TRBV5-5; J gene: TRBJ2-2; D gene: .; CDR3 protein: CASSLGGAVF; CDR3 DNA: TGTGCCAGCAGCTTGGGGGGAGCTGTTTTT
clone size: .; V gene: TRBV19; J gene: TRBJ2-7; D gene: TRBD2; CDR3 protein: CASSTWTSGSLPPQYF; CDR3 DNA: TGTGCCAGTAGTACTTGGACTAGCGGGAGCCTCCCACCTCAGTACTTC
clone size: .; V gene: TRBV10-3; J gene: TRBJ2-5; D gene: .; CDR3 protein: CASAGNGGGETQYF; CDR3 DNA: TGTGCCAGCGCAGGGAACGGAGGGGGGGAGACCCAGTACTTC
clone size: many; V gene: TRBV12-3/TRBV12-4; J gene: TRBJ1-1; D gene: TRBD1; CDR3 protein: CASRLQGMNTEAFF; CDR3 DNA: TGTGCCAGCAGATTACAGGGGATGAACACTGAAGCTTTCTTT
clone size: many; V gene: TRBV7-8; J gene: TRBJ2-3; D gene: TRBD2; CDR3 protein: CASSLVGGSAGTQYF; CDR3 DNA: TGTGCCAGCAGCTTAGTCGGCGGGAGTGCGGGTACGCAGTATTTT
clone size: .; V gene: TRBV5-1; J gene: TRBJ1-5; D gene: TRBD1; CDR3 protein: CASSQGQGGYNQPQHF; CDR3 DNA: TGCGCCAGCAGCCAAGGACAGGGGGGGTACAATCAGCCCCAGCATTTT
clone size: .; V gene: TRBV19; J gene: TRBJ1-2; D gene: .; CDR3 protein: CASSRGVNYGYTF; CDR3 DNA: TGTGCCAGTAGTAGGGGGGTGAACTATGGCTACACCTTC
clone size: few; V gene: TRBV7-9; J gene: TRBJ2-7; D gene: .; CDR3 protein: CASSLLSPGVLGEQYF; CDR3 DNA: TGTGCCAGCAGCTTACTCTCCCCGGGAGTCTTAGGCGAGCAGTACTTC
clone size: .; V gene: TRBV19; J gene: TRBJ2-3; D gene: .; CDR3 protein: CASSVTGTDTQYF; CDR3 DNA: TGTGCCAGCAGCGTTACAGGGACAGATACGCAGTATTTT
clone size: .; V gene: TRBV7-9; J gene: TRBJ2-5; D gene: .; CDR3 protein: CAIPGLETQYF; CDR3 DNA: TGTGCCATTCCGGGTCTAGAGACCCAGTACTTC
clone size: .; V gene: TRBV14; J gene: TRBJ1-5; D gene: TRBD1; CDR3 protein: CASSQDPGQGGCQPQHF; CDR3 DNA: TGTGCCAGCAGCCAAGATCCCGGACAGGGTGGATGCCAGCCCCAGCATTTT
clone size: many; V gene: TRBV5-4; J gene: TRBJ1-4; D gene: .; CDR3 protein: CASSLWGPNEKLFF; CDR3 DNA: TGTGCCAGCAGCTTGTGGGGGCCCAATGAAAAACTGTTTTTT
clone size: .; V gene: TRBV2; J gene: TRBJ1-4; D gene: .; CDR3 protein: CASHALSWTAEKLFF; CDR3 DNA: TGTGCCTCCCACGCGTTGTCGTGGACCGCCGAAAAACTGTTTTTT
clone size: .; V gene: TRBV10-3; J gene: TRBJ2-2; D gene: TRBD2; CDR3 protein: CAISVGTSGAIFTGELFF; CDR3 DNA: TGTGCCATCAGTGTCGGGACTAGCGGGGCAATCTTCACCGGGGAGCTGTTTTTT
clone size: .; V gene: TRBV10-3; J gene: TRBJ2-5; D gene: .; CDR3 protein: CAISESGDAQETQYF; CDR3 DNA: TGTGCCATCAGTGAGTCGGGGGACGCCCAAGAGACCCAGTACTTC
clone size: .; V gene: TRBV20-1; J gene: TRBJ2-5; D gene: TRBD2; CDR3 protein: CSARDRRAGRRETQYF; CDR3 DNA: TGCAGTGCTAGAGATCGGCGAGCGGGAAGGCGAGAGACCCAGTACTTC
clone size: .; V gene: TRBV25-1; J gene: TRBJ1-6; D gene: .; CDR3 protein: CASSPLGGVLNSPLHF; CDR3 DNA: TGTGCCAGCAGCCCATTGGGAGGGGTTTTAAATTCACCCCTCCACTTT
clone size: many; V gene: TRBV7-8; J gene: TRBJ2-3; D gene: .; CDR3 protein: CASSSYLTDTQYF; CDR3 DNA: TGTGCCAGCAGCTCCTACCTCACAGATACGCAGTATTTT
clone size: .; V gene: TRBV29-1; J gene: TRBJ1-2; D gene: .; CDR3 protein: CSVAATADGYTF; CDR3 DNA: TGCAGCGTTGCGGCGACAGCCGATGGCTACACCTTC
clone size: .; V gene: TRBV2; J gene: TRBJ2-3; D gene: TRBD1; CDR3 protein: CASSLDRGWIKDTQYF; CDR3 DNA: TGTGCCAGCAGTTTGGACAGGGGATGGATTAAAGATACGCAGTATTTT
clone size: many; V gene: TRBV7-8; J gene: TRBJ2-2; D gene: .; CDR3 protein: CASSLEGGRGTGELFF; CDR3 DNA: TGTGCCAGCAGCTTAGAGGGGGGCCGGGGCACCGGGGAGCTGTTTTTT
clone size: .; V gene: TRBV29-1; J gene: TRBJ2-1; D gene: .; CDR3 protein: CSGEVRDGQFF; CDR3 DNA: TGCAGCGGGGAGGTACGGGATGGGCAGTTCTTC
clone size: .; V gene: TRBV9; J gene: TRBJ2-6; D gene: .; CDR3 protein: CASSPEAGANVLTF; CDR3 DNA: TGTGCCAGCAGCCCGGAGGCTGGGGCCAACGTCCTGACTTTC
clone size: .; V gene: TRBV20-1; J gene: TRBJ2-5; D gene: TRBD2; CDR3 protein: CSARRLAGEQETQYF; CDR3 DNA: TGCAGTGCTAGAAGGCTAGCGGGAGAGCAAGAGACCCAGTACTTC
clone size: many; V gene: TRBV28; J gene: TRBJ1-1; D gene: .; CDR3 protein: CASSRGDLPNTEAFF; CDR3 DNA: TGTGCCAGCAGTAGGGGCGATCTACCGAACACTGAAGCTTTCTTT
clone size: .; V gene: TRBV5-1; J gene: TRBJ1-2; D gene: TRBD1; CDR3 protein: CASSPGQGKGPYGYTF; CDR3 DNA: TGCGCCAGCAGCCCAGGACAGGGGAAGGGACCGTATGGCTACACCTTC
clone size: many; V gene: TRBV10-3; J gene: TRBJ1-2; D gene: TRBD1; CDR3 protein: CAISVRGLQGGYTF; CDR3 DNA: TGTGCCATCAGTGTTAGGGGGCTCCAGGGGGGCTACACCTTC
clone size: .; V gene: TRBV7-4; J gene: TRBJ1-2; D gene: TRBD1; CDR3 protein: CASSSRQGGGYGYTF; CDR3 DNA: TGTGCCAGCAGCTCCCGACAGGGTGGTGGCTATGGCTACACCTTC
clone size: .; V gene: TRBV29-1; J gene: TRBJ2-1; D gene: .; CDR3 protein: CSATLFNEQFF; CDR3 DNA: TGCAGCGCGACCTTATTCAATGAGCAGTTCTTC
clone size: .; V gene: TRBV18; J gene: TRBJ1-4; D gene: .; CDR3 protein: CASSPQDGEKLFF; CDR3 DNA: TGTGCCAGCTCACCCCAGGACGGTGAAAAACTGTTTTTT
clone size: few; V gene: TRBV30; J gene: TRBJ2-4; D gene: TRBD2; CDR3 protein: CAWSASGRATNIQYF; CDR3 DNA: TGTGCCTGGAGTGCTAGCGGGAGGGCCACAAACATTCAGTACTTC
clone size: .; V gene: TRBV7-2; J gene: TRBJ1-6; D gene: .; CDR3 protein: CASSFAGDSPLHF; CDR3 DNA: TGTGCCAGCAGCTTCGCTGGGGATTCACCCCTCCACTTT
clone size: .; V gene: TRBV7-8; J gene: TRBJ2-1; D gene: .; CDR3 protein: CACSLISGYNERFF; CDR3 DNA: TGTGCCTGCAGCTTAATTAGCGGCTACAATGAGCGGTTCTTC
clone size: many; V gene: TRBV3-1; J gene: TRBJ2-6; D gene: .; CDR3 protein: CASSQIPTGASGANVLTF; CDR3 DNA: TGTGCCAGCAGCCAGATCCCCACAGGCGCCTCTGGGGCCAACGTCCTGACTTTC
clone size: many; V gene: TRBV27; J gene: TRBJ1-2; D gene: TRBD1; CDR3 protein: CASSPRGQGAYGYTF; CDR3 DNA: TGTGCCAGCAGTCCTAGAGGACAGGGAGCCTATGGCTACACCTTC
clone size: once; V gene: TRBV2; J gene: TRBJ1-5; D gene: TRBD1; CDR3 protein: CASTGRQGAVKGNQPQHF; CDR3 DNA: TGTGCCAGCACGGGGAGGCAGGGGGCGGTTAAAGGCAATCAGCCCCAGCATTTT
clone size: .; V gene: TRBV7-3; J gene: TRBJ2-1; D gene: .; CDR3 protein: CASSLGSGLSSYNEQFF; CDR3 DNA: TGTGCCAGCAGCTTAGGATCGGGACTTAGCTCCTACAATGAGCAGTTCTTC
clone size: .; V gene: TRBV24-1; J gene: TRBJ1-1; D gene: .; CDR3 protein: CATSDPGGRQGGFF; CDR3 DNA: TGTGCCACCAGTGACCCGGGGGGTAGGCAGGGTGGTTTCTTT
clone size: .; V gene: TRBV2; J gene: TRBJ2-3; D gene: .; CDR3 protein: CASRGATDTQYF; CDR3 DNA: TGTGCCAGCAGGGGAGCAACAGATACGCAGTATTTT
clone size: many; V gene: TRBV18; J gene: TRBJ2-7; D gene: .; CDR3 protein: CASSPHDSLAEQYF; CDR3 DNA: TGTGCCAGCTCACCACATGACAGCCTTGCCGAGCAGTACTTC
clone size: .; V gene: TRBV5-6; J gene: TRBJ2-6; D gene: .; CDR3 protein: CASSLVGWGRGANVLTF; CDR3 DNA: TGTGCCAGCAGCTTGGTAGGGTGGGGCCGGGGGGCCAACGTCCTGACTTTC
clone size: once; V gene: TRBV20-1; J gene: TRBJ2-3; D gene: TRBD2; CDR3 protein: CSAPSGRLDTQYF; CDR3 DNA: TGCAGTGCCCCCAGCGGGAGATTAGATACGCAGTATTTT
clone size: .; V gene: TRBV5-1; J gene: TRBJ2-2; D gene: TRBD1; CDR3 protein: CASSLGTGRSGELFF; CDR3 DNA: TGCGCCAGCAGCTTAGGGACAGGTCGGTCCGGGGAGCTGTTTTTT
clone size: .; V gene: TRBV20-1; J gene: TRBJ2-1; D gene: .; CDR3 protein: CSARDENEQFF; CDR3 DNA: TGCAGTGCTAGAGATGAAAATGAGCAGTTCTTC
clone size: many; V gene: TRBV27; J gene: TRBJ2-7; D gene: TRBD2; CDR3 protein: CASSFGTSGAYEQYF; CDR3 DNA: TGTGCCAGCAGTTTTGGGACTAGCGGGGCTTACGAGCAGTACTTC